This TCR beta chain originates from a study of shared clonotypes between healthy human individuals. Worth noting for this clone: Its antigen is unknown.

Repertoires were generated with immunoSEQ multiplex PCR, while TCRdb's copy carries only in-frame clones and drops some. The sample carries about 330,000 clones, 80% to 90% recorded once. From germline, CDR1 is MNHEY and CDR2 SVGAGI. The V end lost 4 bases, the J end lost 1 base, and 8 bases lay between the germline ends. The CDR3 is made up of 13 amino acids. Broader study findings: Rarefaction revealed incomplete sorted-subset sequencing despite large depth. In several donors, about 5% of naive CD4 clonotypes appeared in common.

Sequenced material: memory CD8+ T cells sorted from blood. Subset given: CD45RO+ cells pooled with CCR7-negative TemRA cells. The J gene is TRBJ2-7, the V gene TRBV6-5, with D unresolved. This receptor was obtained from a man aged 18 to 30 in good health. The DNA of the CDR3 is TGTGCCAGCAGTTCCGGGCCTTCCTACGAGCAGTACTTC. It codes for CASSSGPSYEQYF.